The 9 T cell receptor beta chains below were found in one sample sequenced in a study of blood T cell repertoires in COVID-19. The table came from immunoSEQ multiplex PCR; TCRdb's copy has only in-frame clones and leaves some out. The table lists fewer than 14,000 clones, around 78% of them singletons, with roughly 13% in the top ten. What was sequenced was peripheral blood. These receptors originate from a human donor in a cohort sampled during active COVID-19.

This clone was recorded only once. V usage is TRBV19 and J usage is TRBJ1-2; 7 bases agree with TRBD1. Germline lookup yields CDR1 LNHDA and CDR2 SQIVND (reference sequence). The length of the CDR3 is 14 residues. V lost 5 bases to trimming and J lost 4 bases; unmatched junction nucleotides: 7. CDR3 bases: TGTGCCAGTAGTGGACTTGGGACAGCCTATGGCTACACCTTC. Its protein product is CASSGLGTAYGYTF.

The chain combines TRBV25-1 with TRBJ1-1; 8 nucleotides match TRBD1. This CDR3 spans 15 amino acids. The trim removed 1 base at V and 1 base at J, leaving 2 bases unmatched. Germline lookup yields CDR1 MGHDK and CDR2 SYGVNS. In DNA, the CDR3 is TGTGCCAGCAGTGAATTCGGGACAGGGAACACTGAAGCTTTCTTT. This codes for CASSEFGTGNTEAFF.

This clone was found a few times. The chain has TRBV5-1 and TRBJ1-1, with TRBD1 matching 10 bases. CDR1 and CDR2 (germline): SGHRS, YFSETQ. The CDR3 length is 19 residues. V lost 3 bases to trimming and J lost 1 base; unmatched junction nucleotides: 15. The CDR3 DNA sequence: TGCGCCAGCAGCTCCAACCGGGACAGGGGAAGACTAAGGAACACTGAAGCTTTCTTT. Translation: CASSSNRDRGRLRNTEAFF.

The chain's CDR3 is CASSSWTGGNEQYF. The CDR3 nucleotides are TGCGCCAGCAGCTCCTGGACAGGGGGGAACGAGCAGTACTTC. This chain joins TRBV5-1 and TRBJ2-7, with 10 bases that match TRBD1. The CDR3 consists of 14 residues. Germline assignment: CDR1 SGHRS and CDR2 YFSETQ. J was trimmed by 5 bases and V by 3 bases; bases with no gene match: 5. The whole variable domain, remainder taken from reference TRBV5-1 and TRBJ2-7, is KAGVTQTPRYLIKTRGQQVTLSCSPISGHRSVSWYQQTPGQGLQFLFEYFSETQRNKGNFPGRFSGRQFSNSRSEMNVSTLELGDSALYLCASSSWTGGNEQYFGPGTRLTVT.

This chain's CDR3 is CAWCLKTSDFTDTQYF. The CDR3, as DNA: TGTGCCTGGTGTCTCAAGACTAGCGATTTCACAGATACGCAGTATTTT. The V gene is TRBV30, the J gene TRBJ2-3; 8 positions match TRBD2. From germline, CDR1 is GTSNPN and CDR2 SVGIG (reference sequence). The V gene end was trimmed by 5 bases and the J gene end by 2 bases; junction bases not matched to a gene: 12. The CDR3 runs 16 residues.

The CDR3 reads CASSARDGRNTEAFF. The CDR3 DNA sequence: TGTGCCAGCAGCGCCCGGGATGGCAGAAACACTGAAGCTTTCTTT. The chain carries TRBV7-9 and TRBJ1-1; the D is unclear. Germline-derived CDR1 and CDR2 are SEHNR and FQNEAQ (reference sequence). V was pared by 5 bases and J by 2 bases, with 15 bases between. This CDR3 spans 15 amino acids. Variable domain in full (rest from reference TRBV7-9 and TRBJ1-1): DTGVSQNPRHKITKRGQNVTFRCDPISEHNRLYWYRQTLGQGPEFLTYFQNEAQLEKSRLLSDRFSAERPKGSFSTLEIQRTEQGDSAMYLCASSARDGRNTEAFFGQGTRLTVV.

The chain links TRBV5-6 to TRBJ2-3, with 9 bases that match TRBD1. CDR3 length: 14 residues. The germline gives CDR1 SGHDT, CDR2 YYEEEE. V shed 4 bases and J 9 bases; nucleotides not matched to a gene: 9. This CDR3 is CASSPGTGTRTQYF. The CDR3 coding sequence is TGTGCCAGCAGCCCTGGGACAGGGACTCGCACGCAGTATTTT.

This clone has just a few counts. V is TRBV5-1 and J is TRBJ2-1; 11 bases map to TRBD2. From germline, CDR1 is SGHRS and CDR2 YFSETQ. The CDR3 runs 17 residues. The J segment lost 3 bases and the V segment lost 1 base, leaving 6 bases of the junction unmatched. The CDR3 region has the DNA TGCGCCAGCAGCTTGCCCCATCTAGCGGGAGGCTACAATGAGCAGTTCTTC. Amino acid sequence: CASSLPHLAGGYNEQFF.

The J gene is TRBJ2-1, the V gene TRBV28, with 13 bases fitting TRBD2. The junction had 9 bases not matched to a gene; V was cut back by 6 bases and J by 7 bases. This CDR3 is built from 16 residues. CDR1 and CDR2 (germline): MDHEN, SYDVKM. CDR3 region: CASRVGLAGVGNEQFF. DNA of the CDR3: TGTGCCAGCAGGGTCGGACTAGCGGGAGTGGGGAATGAGCAGTTCTTC.